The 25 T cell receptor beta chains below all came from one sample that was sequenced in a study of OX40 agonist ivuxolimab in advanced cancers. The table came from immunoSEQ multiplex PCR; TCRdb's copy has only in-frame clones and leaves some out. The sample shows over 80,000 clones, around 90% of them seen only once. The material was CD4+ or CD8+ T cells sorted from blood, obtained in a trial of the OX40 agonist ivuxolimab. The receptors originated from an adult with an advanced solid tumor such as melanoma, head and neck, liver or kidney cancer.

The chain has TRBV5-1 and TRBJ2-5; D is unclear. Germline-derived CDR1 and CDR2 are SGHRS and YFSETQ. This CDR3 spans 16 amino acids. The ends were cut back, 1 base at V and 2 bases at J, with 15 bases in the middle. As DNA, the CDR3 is TGCGCCAGCAGCTTGTCGACTTCCCCCCCACAAGAGACCCAGTACTTC. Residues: CASSLSTSPPQETQYF.

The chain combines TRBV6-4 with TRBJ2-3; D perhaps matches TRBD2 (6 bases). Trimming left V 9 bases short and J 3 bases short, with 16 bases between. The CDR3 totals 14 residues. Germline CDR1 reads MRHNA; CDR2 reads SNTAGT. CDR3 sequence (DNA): TGTGCCAGGGGGGGATTTTCTATGACAGATACGCAGTATTTT. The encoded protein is CARGGFSMTDTQYF.

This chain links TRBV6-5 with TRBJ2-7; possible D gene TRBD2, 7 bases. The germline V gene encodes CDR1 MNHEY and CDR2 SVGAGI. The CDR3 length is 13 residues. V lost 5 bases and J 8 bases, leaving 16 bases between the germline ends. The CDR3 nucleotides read TGTGCCAGCAGTCTCCTGGGAGGGGGAAAGCAGTACTTC. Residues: CASSLLGGGKQYF.

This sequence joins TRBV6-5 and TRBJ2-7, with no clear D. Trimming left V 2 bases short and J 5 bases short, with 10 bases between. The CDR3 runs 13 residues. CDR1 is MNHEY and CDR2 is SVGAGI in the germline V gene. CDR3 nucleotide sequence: TGTGCCAGCAGTTACCCCTCTACCGACGAGCAGTACTTC. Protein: CASSYPSTDEQYF.

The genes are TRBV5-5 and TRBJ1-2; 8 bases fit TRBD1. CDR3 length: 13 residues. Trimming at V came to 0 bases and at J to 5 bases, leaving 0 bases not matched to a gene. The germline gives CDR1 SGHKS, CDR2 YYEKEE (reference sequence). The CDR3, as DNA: TGTGCCAGCAGCTTGGACAGGGGGTATGGCTACACCTTC. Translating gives CASSLDRGYGYTF.

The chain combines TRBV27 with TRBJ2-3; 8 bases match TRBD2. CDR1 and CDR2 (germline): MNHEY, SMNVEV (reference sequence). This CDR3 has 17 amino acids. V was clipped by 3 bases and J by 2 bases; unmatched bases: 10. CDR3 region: CASSFPGAGALTDTQYF. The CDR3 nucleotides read TGTGCCAGCAGTTTCCCGGGAGCGGGGGCCCTCACAGATACGCAGTATTTT.

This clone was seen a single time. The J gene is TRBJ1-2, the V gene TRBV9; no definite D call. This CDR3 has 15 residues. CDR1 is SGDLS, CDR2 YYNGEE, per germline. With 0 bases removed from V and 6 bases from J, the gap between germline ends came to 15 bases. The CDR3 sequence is CASSVAGREVDGYTF. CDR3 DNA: TGTGCCAGCAGCGTAGCTGGCCGGGAAGTGGATGGCTACACCTTC.

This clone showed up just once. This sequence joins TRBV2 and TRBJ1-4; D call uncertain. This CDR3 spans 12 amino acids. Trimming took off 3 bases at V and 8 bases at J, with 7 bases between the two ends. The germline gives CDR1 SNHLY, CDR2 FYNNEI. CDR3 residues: CASSEGSEKLFF. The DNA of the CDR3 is TGTGCCAGCAGTGAGGGCAGCGAAAAACTGTTTTTT.

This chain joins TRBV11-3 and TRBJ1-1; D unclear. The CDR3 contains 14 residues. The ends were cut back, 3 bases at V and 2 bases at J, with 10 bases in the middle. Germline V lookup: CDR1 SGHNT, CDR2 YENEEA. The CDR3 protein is CASSLVTANTEAFF. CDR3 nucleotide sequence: TGTGCCAGCAGCTTGGTCACAGCCAACACTGAAGCTTTCTTT.

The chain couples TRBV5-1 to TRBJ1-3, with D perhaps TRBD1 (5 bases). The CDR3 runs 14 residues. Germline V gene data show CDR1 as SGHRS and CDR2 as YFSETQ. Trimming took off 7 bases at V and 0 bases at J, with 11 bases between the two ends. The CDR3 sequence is CASRKGSSGNTIYF. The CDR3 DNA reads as TGCGCCAGCCGAAAGGGGAGCTCTGGAAACACCATATATTTT.

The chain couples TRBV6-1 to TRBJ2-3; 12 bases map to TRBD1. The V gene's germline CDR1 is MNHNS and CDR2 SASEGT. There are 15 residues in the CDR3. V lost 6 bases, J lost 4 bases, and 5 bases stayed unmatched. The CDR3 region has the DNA TGTGCCAGCAGGTCCGGGACAGGGGGCGCAGATACGCAGTATTTT. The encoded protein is CASRSGTGGADTQYF.

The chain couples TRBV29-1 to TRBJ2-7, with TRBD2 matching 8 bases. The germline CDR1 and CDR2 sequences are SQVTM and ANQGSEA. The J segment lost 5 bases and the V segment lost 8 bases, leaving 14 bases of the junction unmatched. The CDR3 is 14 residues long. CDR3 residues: CSPCPAGGMNEQYF. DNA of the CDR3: TGCAGCCCGTGCCCCGCGGGAGGAATGAACGAGCAGTACTTC.

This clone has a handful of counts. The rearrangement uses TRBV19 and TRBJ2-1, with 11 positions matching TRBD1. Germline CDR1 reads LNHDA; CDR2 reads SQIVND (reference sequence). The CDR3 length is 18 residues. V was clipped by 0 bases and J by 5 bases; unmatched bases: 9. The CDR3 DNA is TGTGCCAGTAGTATAGATTATGGTGGGACAGGGGGGCACAATGAGCAGTTCTTC. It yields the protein CASSIDYGGTGGHNEQFF.

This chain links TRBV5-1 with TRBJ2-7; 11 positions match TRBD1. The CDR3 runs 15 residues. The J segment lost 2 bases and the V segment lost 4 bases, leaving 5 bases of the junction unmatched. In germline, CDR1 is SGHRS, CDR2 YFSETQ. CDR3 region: CASSLGTGGPYEQYF. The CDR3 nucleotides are TGCGCCAGCAGCCTAGGGACAGGGGGTCCCTACGAGCAGTACTTC.

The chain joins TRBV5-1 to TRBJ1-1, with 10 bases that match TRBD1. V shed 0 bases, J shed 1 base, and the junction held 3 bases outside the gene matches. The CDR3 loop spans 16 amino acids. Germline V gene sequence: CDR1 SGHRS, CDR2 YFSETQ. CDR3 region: CASSLGQGAANTEAFF. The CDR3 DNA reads TGCGCCAGCAGCTTGGGACAGGGGGCGGCGAACACTGAAGCTTTCTTT. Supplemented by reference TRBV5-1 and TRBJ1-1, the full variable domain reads KAGVTQTPRYLIKTRGQQVTLSCSPISGHRSVSWYQQTPGQGLQFLFEYFSETQRNKGNFPGRFSGRQFSNSRSEMNVSTLELGDSALYLCASSLGQGAANTEAFFGQGTRLTVV.

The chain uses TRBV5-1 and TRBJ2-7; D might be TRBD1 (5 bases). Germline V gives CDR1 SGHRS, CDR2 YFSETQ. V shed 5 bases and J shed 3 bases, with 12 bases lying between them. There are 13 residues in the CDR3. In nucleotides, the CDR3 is TGCGCCAGCAGTCGGCCAGGGAACTACGAGCAGTACTTC. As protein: CASSRPGNYEQYF.

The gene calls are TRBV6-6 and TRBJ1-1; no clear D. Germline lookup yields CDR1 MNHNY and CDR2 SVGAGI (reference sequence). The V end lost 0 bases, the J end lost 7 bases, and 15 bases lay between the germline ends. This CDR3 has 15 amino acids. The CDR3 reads CASSYSRPLEGEAFF. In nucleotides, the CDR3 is TGTGCCAGCAGTTACTCGAGGCCCCTAGAAGGTGAAGCTTTCTTT.

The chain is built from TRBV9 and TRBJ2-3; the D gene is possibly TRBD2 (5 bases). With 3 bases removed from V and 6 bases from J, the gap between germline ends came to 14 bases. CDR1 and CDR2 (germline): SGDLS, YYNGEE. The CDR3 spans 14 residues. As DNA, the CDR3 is TGTGCCAGCAGCGCGGGCCGCACTAGGGATACGCAGTATTTT. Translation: CASSAGRTRDTQYF.

CDR3 residues: CASRITRFLGQPQHF. DNA for the CDR3: TGTGCCAGCAGAATAACTCGTTTCCTGGGGCAGCCCCAGCATTTT. This chain uses TRBV28 with TRBJ1-5, with no clear D. CDR3 length: 15 residues. Trimming took off 6 bases at V and 7 bases at J, with 19 bases between the two ends. Germline lookup yields CDR1 MDHEN and CDR2 SYDVKM.

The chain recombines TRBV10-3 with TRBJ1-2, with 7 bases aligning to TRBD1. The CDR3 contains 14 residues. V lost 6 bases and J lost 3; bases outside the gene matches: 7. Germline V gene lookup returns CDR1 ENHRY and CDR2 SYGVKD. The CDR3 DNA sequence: TGTGCCATCAGGCCTCAGGGGGACGACTATGGCTACACCTTC. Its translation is CAIRPQGDDYGYTF.

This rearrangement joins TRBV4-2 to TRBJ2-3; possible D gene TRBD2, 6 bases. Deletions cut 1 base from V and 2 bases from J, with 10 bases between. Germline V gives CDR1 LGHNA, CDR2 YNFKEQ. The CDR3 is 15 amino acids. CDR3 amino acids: CASSQARGTTDTQYF. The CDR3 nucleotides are TGTGCCAGCAGCCAAGCCCGGGGGACCACAGATACGCAGTATTTT.

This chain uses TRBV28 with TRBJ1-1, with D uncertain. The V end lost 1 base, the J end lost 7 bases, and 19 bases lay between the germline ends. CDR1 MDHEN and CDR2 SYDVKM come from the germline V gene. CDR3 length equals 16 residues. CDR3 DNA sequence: TGTGCCAGCAGTTTATCGGAGGGTCTAATACGGGGTGAAGCTTTCTTT. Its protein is CASSLSEGLIRGEAFF.

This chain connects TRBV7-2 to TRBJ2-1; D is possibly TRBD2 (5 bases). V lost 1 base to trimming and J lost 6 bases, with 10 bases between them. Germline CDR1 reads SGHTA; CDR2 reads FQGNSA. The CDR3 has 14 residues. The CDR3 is CASSLVLASNEQFF. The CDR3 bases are TGTGCCAGCAGCTTAGTCCTAGCCTCCAATGAGCAGTTCTTC.

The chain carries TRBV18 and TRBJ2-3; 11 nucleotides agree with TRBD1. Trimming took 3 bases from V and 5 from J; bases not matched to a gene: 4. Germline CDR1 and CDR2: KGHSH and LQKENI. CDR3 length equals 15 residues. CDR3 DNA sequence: TGTGCCAGCTCACCGGACAGGGGGCGCGAAGATACGCAGTATTTT. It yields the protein CASSPDRGREDTQYF.

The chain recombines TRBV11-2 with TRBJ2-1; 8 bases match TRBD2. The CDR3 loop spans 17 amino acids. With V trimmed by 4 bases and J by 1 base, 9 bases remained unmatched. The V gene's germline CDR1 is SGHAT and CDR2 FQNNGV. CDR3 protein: CASSSLRAGGSYNEQFF. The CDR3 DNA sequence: TGTGCCAGCAGCTCCCTGAGGGCGGGGGGATCCTACAATGAGCAGTTCTTC.